This is a list of T cell receptor beta chains from one sample in a study of shared clonotypes between healthy human individuals. Clones were sequenced by immunoSEQ multiplex PCR, and TCRdb holds only the in-frame ones, with some missing. The data contain some 2,400,000 clones, about 94% of them singletons. Sample: naive CD4+ T cells sorted from blood. The receptors derive from a man younger than 35 in good health. Each CDR3 is given without its conserved first and last residue.

V	CDR3
TRBV29-1	SVEDQGAHTGELF
TRBV30	AWSVEYSGNTIY
TRBV7-6	ASSTGTGGGNEQF
TRBV9	ASSVGTGGSGANVLT
TRBV29-1	SVVGTGVSYGYT
TRBV6-6	ASTRGLGYEAF
TRBV13	ASSLISGTSGIYEQY
TRBV7-9	ASTFWGGQGFLAAEAF
TRBV2	ASGLMNTEAF
TRBV9	ASSAGGPNTEAF
TRBV4-2	ASSQVGSSLVRTEAF
TRBV7-9	ASSLFPLKGEGLY
TRBV2	ASSVGANVLT
TRBV5-1	ASSLGDRVEGYT
TRBV30	AWSFPSAGGRETQY
TRBV7-9	ASSLGVRTDEAF
TRBV27	ASSSGQWNSPLH
TRBV5-1	ASSFSGPIEQY
TRBV2	ASMKDRTAYEQY
TRBV2	ASSHDRGLEETQY
TRBV5-4	ASSFGGQGIEYEQY
TRBV5-1	ASSLNTGEETQY
TRBV5-1	ASSFSSGSLSYEQY
TRBV2	ASSNRGTEAF
TRBV18	ASSPGGDTQY
TRBV30	AWRLASTDTQY
TRBV6-1	ASSEFSYNEQF
TRBV9	ASSAWGGREDTQY
TRBV30	AWAYGGELF
TRBV10-3	AISETDNQPQH
TRBV7-2	ASSLRLAGGGEQY
TRBV2	ASRGWQGGYEQY
TRBV7-2	ASSLLGASQRGEQF
TRBV28	ASSTQAGSNEKLF
TRBV4-3	ASSQDLVAAGNTIY
TRBV5-4	ASSLVGAGELF
TRBV2	ASTEVGLHYEQY
TRBV4-1	ASSQDGPPGPGSEQY
TRBV7-9	ASSTERESEF
TRBV19	ASRGQATMRAEAF
TRBV5-6	ASSSDRGGNQPQH
TRBV5-1	ASSLGGRAGGETQY
TRBV7-9	ASSLTSGGNTGELF